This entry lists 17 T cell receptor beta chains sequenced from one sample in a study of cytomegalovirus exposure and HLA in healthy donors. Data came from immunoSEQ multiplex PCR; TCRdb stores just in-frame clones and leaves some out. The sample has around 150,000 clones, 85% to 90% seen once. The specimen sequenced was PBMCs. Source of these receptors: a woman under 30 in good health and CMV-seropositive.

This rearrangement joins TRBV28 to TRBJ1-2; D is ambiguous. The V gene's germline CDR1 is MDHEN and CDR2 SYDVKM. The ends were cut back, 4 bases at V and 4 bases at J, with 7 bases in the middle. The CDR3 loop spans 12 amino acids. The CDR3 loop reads CASSWAGYGYTF. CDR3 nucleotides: TGTGCCAGCAGTTGGGCAGGCTATGGCTACACCTTC.

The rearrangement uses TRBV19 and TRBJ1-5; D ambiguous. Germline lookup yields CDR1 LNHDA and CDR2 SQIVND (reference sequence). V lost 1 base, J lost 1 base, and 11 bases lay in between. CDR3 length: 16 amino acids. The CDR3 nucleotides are TGTGCCAGTAGTATAGGGCGGAAAAGAAGCAATCAGCCCCAGCATTTT. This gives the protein CASSIGRKRSNQPQHF.

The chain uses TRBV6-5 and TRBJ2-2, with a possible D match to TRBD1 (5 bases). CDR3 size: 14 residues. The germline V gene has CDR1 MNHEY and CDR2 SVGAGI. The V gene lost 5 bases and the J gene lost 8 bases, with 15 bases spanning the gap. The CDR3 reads CASSPQGRVGELFF. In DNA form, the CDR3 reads TGTGCCAGCAGTCCCCAGGGTCGGGTAGGGGAGCTGTTTTTT.

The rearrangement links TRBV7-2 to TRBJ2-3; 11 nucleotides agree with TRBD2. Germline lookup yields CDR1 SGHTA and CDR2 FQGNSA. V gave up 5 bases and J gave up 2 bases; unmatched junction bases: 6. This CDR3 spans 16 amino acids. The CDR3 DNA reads TGTGCCAGCAGCCCGAGACTAGCGGGGACCACAGATACGCAGTATTTT. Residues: CASSPRLAGTTDTQYF.

CDR3 bases: TGTGCCAGCAGCCCCACGCGGACTAGCGGGAGTCGGGCAGATACGCAGTATTTT. Amino acids: CASSPTRTSGSRADTQYF. This rearrangement joins TRBV5-6 to TRBJ2-3, with 13 bases lining up with TRBD2. The CDR3 is 18 amino acids. The trim removed 4 bases at V and 4 bases at J, leaving 12 bases unmatched. The V gene's germline CDR1 is SGHDT and CDR2 YYEEEE.

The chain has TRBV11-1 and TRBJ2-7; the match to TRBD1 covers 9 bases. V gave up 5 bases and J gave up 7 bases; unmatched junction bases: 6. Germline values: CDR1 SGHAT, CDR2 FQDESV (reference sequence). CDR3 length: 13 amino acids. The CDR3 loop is CASSRDRGREQYF. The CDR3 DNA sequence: TGTGCCAGCAGCCGTGACAGGGGGAGGGAGCAGTACTTC. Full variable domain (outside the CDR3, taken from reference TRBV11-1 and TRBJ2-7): EAEVAQSPRYKITEKSQAVAFWCDPISGHATLYWYRQILGQGPELLVQFQDESVVDDSQLPKDRFSAERLKGVDSTLKIQPAELGDSAMYLCASSRDRGREQYFGPGTRLTVT.

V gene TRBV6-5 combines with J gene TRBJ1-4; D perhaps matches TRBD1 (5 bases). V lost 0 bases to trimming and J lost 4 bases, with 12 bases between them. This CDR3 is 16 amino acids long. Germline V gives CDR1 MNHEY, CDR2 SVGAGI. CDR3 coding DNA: TGTGCCAGCAGTTACTCGATGACAGCGATTAATGAAAAACTGTTTTTT. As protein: CASSYSMTAINEKLFF.

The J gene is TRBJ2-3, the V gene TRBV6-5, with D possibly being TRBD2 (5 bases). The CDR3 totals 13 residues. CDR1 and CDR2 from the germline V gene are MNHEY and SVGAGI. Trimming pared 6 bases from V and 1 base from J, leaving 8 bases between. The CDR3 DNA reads TGTGCCAGCAGGATGGGAGGCACAGATACGCAGTATTTT. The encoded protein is CASRMGGTDTQYF.

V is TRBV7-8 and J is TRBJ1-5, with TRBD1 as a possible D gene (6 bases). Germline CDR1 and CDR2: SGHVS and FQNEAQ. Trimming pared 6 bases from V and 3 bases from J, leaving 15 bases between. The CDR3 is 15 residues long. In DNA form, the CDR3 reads TGTGCCAGCAGAGCCCGGACAGAACCCAATCAGCCCCAGCATTTT. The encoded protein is CASRARTEPNQPQHF. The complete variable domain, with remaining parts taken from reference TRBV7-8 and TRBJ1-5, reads GAGVSQSPRYKVAKRGQDVALRCDPISGHVSLFWYQQALGQGPEFLTYFQNEAQLDKSGLPSDRFFAERPEGSVSTLKIQRTQQEDSAVYLCASRARTEPNQPQHFGDGTRLSIL.

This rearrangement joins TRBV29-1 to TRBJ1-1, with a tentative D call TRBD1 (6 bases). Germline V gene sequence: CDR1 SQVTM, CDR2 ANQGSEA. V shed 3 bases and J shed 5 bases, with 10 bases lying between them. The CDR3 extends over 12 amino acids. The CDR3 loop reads CSVEEGGTEAFF. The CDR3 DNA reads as TGCAGCGTTGAGGAGGGGGGGACTGAAGCTTTCTTT.

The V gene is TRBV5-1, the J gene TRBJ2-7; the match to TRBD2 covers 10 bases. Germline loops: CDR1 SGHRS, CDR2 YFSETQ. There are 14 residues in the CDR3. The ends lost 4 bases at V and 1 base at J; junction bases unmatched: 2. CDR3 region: CASSASGSSYEQYF. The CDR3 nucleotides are TGCGCCAGCAGCGCTAGCGGGAGTTCCTACGAGCAGTACTTC.

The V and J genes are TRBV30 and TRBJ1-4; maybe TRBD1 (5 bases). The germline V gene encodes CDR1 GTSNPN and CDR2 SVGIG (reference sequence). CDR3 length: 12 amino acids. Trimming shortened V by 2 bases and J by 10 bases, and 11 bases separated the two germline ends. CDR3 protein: CAWSPWGGKLFF. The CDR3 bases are TGTGCCTGGAGTCCCTGGGGGGGAAAACTGTTTTTT.

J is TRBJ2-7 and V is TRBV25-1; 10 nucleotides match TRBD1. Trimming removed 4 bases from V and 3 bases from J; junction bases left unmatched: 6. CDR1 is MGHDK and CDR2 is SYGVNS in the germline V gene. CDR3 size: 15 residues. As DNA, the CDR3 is TGTGCCAGCAGTGTAGCTGGGACAGGGGTCTACGAGCAGTACTTC. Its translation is CASSVAGTGVYEQYF.

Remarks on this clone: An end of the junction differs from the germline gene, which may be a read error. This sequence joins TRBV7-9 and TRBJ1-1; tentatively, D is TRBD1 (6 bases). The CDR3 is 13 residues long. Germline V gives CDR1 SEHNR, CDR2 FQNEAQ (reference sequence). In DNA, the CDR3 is TGTGCCAGCAACTTACAGGGTTTGACTGAAGCTTTCTTT. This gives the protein CASNLQGLTEAFF.

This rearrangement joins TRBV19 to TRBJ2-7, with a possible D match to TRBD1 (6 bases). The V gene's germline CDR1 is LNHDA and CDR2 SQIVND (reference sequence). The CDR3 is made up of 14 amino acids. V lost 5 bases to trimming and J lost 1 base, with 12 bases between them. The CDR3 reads CASSLLDSSYEQYF. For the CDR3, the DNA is TGTGCCAGTAGTTTGTTGGACAGTTCCTACGAGCAGTACTTC.

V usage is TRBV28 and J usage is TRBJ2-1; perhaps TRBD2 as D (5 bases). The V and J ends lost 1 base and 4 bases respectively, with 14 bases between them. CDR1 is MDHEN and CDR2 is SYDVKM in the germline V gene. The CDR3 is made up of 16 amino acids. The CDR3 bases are TGTGCCAGCAGTTTATTCGCGGGCAATAGGTACAATGAGCAGTTCTTC. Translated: CASSLFAGNRYNEQFF.

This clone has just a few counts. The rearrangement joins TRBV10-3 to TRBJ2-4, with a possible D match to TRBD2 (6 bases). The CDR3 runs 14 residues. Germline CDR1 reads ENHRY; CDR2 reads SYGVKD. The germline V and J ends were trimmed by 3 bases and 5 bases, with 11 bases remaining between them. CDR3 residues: CAISDLSSENIQYF. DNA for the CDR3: TGTGCCATCAGTGACTTGTCTAGCGAAAACATTCAGTACTTC.